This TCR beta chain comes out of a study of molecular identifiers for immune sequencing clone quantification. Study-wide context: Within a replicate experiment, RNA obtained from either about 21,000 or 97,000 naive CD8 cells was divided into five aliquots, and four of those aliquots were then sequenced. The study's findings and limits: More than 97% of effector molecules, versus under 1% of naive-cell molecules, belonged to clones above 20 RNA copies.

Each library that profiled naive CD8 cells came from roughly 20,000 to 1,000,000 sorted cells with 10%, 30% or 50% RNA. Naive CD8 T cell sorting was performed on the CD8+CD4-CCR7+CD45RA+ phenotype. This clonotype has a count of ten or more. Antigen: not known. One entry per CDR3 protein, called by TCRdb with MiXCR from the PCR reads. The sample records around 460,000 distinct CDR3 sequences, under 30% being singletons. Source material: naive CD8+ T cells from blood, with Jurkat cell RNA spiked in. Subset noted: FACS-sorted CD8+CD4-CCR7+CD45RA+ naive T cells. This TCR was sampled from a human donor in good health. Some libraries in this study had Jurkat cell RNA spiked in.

CDR3 nucleotides: TGTGCCAGCAGCCCCTATAGCGGGGGCAACACAGATACGCAGTATTTT. Its protein is CASSPYSGGNTDTQYF. The chain has TRBV5-4 and TRBJ2-3; TRBD2 matches at 9 bases. This CDR3 is 16 amino acids long. V dropped 4 bases and J dropped 2; count of bases not matched to a gene: 8. Germline CDR1 is SGHNT and CDR2 is YYREEE (reference sequence).